The sequence of this TCR beta chain was determined in a study of blood T cells in healthy people across ages. It was with a sample-barcoded 5' primer and a J-beta primer mix that a second PCR of roughly 7 to 12 cycles was run. Via MiXCR, TCRdb re-called the 5' RACE reads, giving one row per CDR3 protein. The sample holds under 1,100,000 distinct CDR3 sequences; roughly 24% are singletons and the top ten take approximately 0.7%. The V segment lost 5 bases and the J segment 9 bases; nucleotides outside the gene matches: 14. This CDR3 comprises 15 residues. Germline-derived CDR1 and CDR2 are SGDLS and YYNGEE. This clonotype was counted between two and nine times. Donors gave 8 to 10 milliliters of peripheral blood apiece. These same data were also listed under a study on T cells of mothers and their children.

The chain carries TRBV9 and TRBJ1-1; 9 bases align to TRBD1. The TCR sequence derives from a girl aged 2 to 9 in good health. The sequencing input was blood. The CDR3 loop is CASRYTGTGLLKAFF. Written as DNA, the CDR3 is TGTGCCAGCAGGTATACCGGGACAGGGCTCTTAAAAGCTTTCTTT.